This TCR beta chain appears in the sequencing data of a study of identical twins. There are 13 residues in the CDR3. The germline V gene encodes CDR1 MNHEY and CDR2 SVGAGI. V lost 4 bases and J 5 bases, leaving 11 bases between the germline ends. This clonotype was seen a few times. TCRdb re-derived calls from the 5' RACE reads in MiXCR, one entry per CDR3 protein. The sample includes 500,000 to 600,000 distinct CDR3 sequences, around 20% of them seen just once. These data were also reused for a study on T cells expressing NK-cell markers.

The clonotype was recovered from a woman younger than 35 in good health. V is TRBV6-5 and J is TRBJ2-5; D perhaps matches TRBD2 (5 bases). The sample consisted of CD4+ T cells sorted from blood. In nucleotides, the CDR3 is TGTGCCAGCAGTTGGACTGATAGCGAGACCCAGTACTTC. Amino acid sequence: CASSWTDSETQYF.